These T cell receptor beta chains were read from a single sample in a study of T cell changes during pregnancy in multiple sclerosis. Clones were sequenced by immunoSEQ multiplex PCR, and TCRdb holds only the in-frame ones, with some missing. The sample gives nearly 110,000 clones, just under 95% of which show up once; 0.78% is in the top ten. Sequencing was performed on peripheral blood, taken in the third trimester of pregnancy. These receptor sequences come from a female donor in good health, enrolled as a control in a pregnancy study. The CDR3 runs from the conserved cysteine through the conserved F or W. Fields, in order: CDR3 DNA, CDR3 protein, V gene, D gene, CDR3 length, J gene. D genes are given only for firm matches.

TGTGCCAGCAGTGTCGAGGGAGGGCTTACTGAAGCTTTCTTT,CASSVEGGLTEAFF,TRBV6-1,.,14,TRBJ1-1
TGTGCCAGCAGCTTAAGGACAGGCTACGAGCAGTACTTC,CASSLRTGYEQYF,TRBV5-8,TRBD1,13,TRBJ2-7
TGTGCCAGCAGCATAAGCCCTAACCTTGCTTCACCCCTCCACTTT,CASSISPNLASPLHF,TRBV5-6,.,15,TRBJ1-6
TGTGCCAGCAGCTTGTCTAGCTGGCGGAATTCACCCCTCCACTTT,CASSLSSWRNSPLHF,TRBV5-4,.,15,TRBJ1-6
TGTGCCAGCACCGTCTCCTACGAGCAGTACTTC,CASTVSYEQYF,TRBV7-2,.,11,TRBJ2-7
TGTGCCAGCACCCTCACAGGGCCCAAGGACAATGAGCAGTTCTTC,CASTLTGPKDNEQFF,TRBV6-1,.,15,TRBJ2-1
TGTGCCAGCAGCTTGGCCGCGGCGGGGGGATTGACAGATACGCAGTATTTT,CASSLAAAGGLTDTQYF,TRBV5-8,TRBD2,17,TRBJ2-3
TGTGCCAGCAGCCGCTGGACAGGGAGGGTAGACACTGAAGCTTTCTTT,CASSRWTGRVDTEAFF,TRBV7-9,TRBD1,16,TRBJ1-1
TGTGCCACCAGCAAGACAGGGACGCGCGAGCAGTACTTC,CATSKTGTREQYF,TRBV15,TRBD1,13,TRBJ2-7
TGTGCCAGCTTTACCGGGACAGGGGGCCACGAGCAGTACTTC,CASFTGTGGHEQYF,TRBV18,TRBD1,14,TRBJ2-7
TGTGCCAGCAGTCGCGGACAGAGCACAGATACGCAGTATTTT,CASSRGQSTDTQYF,TRBV6-5,.,14,TRBJ2-3
TGTGCCAGCAGCTTAGCGGGCAGTCAAGAGACCCAGTACTTC,CASSLAGSQETQYF,TRBV7-2,.,14,TRBJ2-5
TGTGCCAGCAGCTGGGGACAGCTTAATCAGCCCCAGCATTTT,CASSWGQLNQPQHF,TRBV7-9,TRBD1,14,TRBJ1-5
TGTGCCAGCAGTGAAGCTAGCCCCTACAATGAGCAGTTCTTC,CASSEASPYNEQFF,TRBV6-1,.,14,TRBJ2-1
TGTGCCAGCAGTTCTACCGGGACAGGGAGTTCACCCCTCCACTTT,CASSSTGTGSSPLHF,TRBV6-5,TRBD1,15,TRBJ1-6
TGTGCCAGCAGCCCCGGACAGGCCTATGGCTACACCTTC,CASSPGQAYGYTF,TRBV2,TRBD1,13,TRBJ1-2